This T cell receptor beta chain was recovered during a study of CD8+ T cells in alopecia areata. Study in general: Tofacitinib therapy took 6 to 18 months; 6 months off drug came after.

Sequencing templates came from extracted RNA that was reverse transcribed into cDNA. The data were produced by immunoSEQ multiplex PCR, yet TCRdb's version contains in-frame clones alone and is incomplete. This sample has fewer than 200,000 clones, with 50% to 75% found just once. There are 17 residues in the CDR3. In germline, CDR1 is GTSNPN, CDR2 SVGIG (reference sequence). Trimming took 0 bases from V and 7 from J; bases not matched to a gene: 10. The sample in question was CD4+ T cells sorted from blood, obtained at week 0. The chain recombines TRBV30 with TRBJ2-1, with 12 bases aligning to TRBD2. The TCR sequence derives from a human donor with alopecia areata. The CDR3 loop reads CAWSVRQTSGGGNEQFF. The CDR3 DNA is TGTGCCTGGAGTGTACGGCAGACTAGCGGGGGTGGTAATGAGCAGTTCTTC.